This TCR beta chain came from a study of blood T cells in healthy people across ages. It was with a sample-barcoded 5' primer and a J-beta primer mix that a second PCR of roughly 7 to 11 cycles was run. Each cDNA molecule was tagged by a template-switch adaptor that had 12 random nucleotides. Each sample provided no less than 3 million CDR3-containing paired-end reads. TCRdb processed the 5' RACE reads anew with MiXCR; each CDR3 protein has one entry. The sample contains fewer than 2 million distinct CDR3 sequences, about 39% of which appear only once. Whenever a sample was processed, at least 6 million PBMCs were isolated. V was clipped by 6 bases and J by 2 bases; unmatched bases: 7. The length of the CDR3 is 16 residues.

The sequence came from a human donor in good health. The chain couples TRBV12-3 or TRBV12-4 to TRBJ2-3; the match to TRBD2 covers 11 bases. Sequenced material: blood. The CDR3 sequence: CASRPIAGGVTDTQYF. As DNA, the CDR3 is TGTGCCAGCAGACCCATAGCGGGGGGGGTCACAGATACGCAGTATTTT.